Below, 24 T cell receptor beta chains from the same sample are listed, as sequenced in a study of cytomegalovirus exposure and HLA in healthy donors. Clones were sequenced by immunoSEQ multiplex PCR, and TCRdb holds only the in-frame ones, with some missing. Among about 60,000 clones listed, approximately 96% were seen once. The sample was PBMCs. The receptors were gathered from a young man in good health and CMV-seronegative.

This sequence joins TRBV14 and TRBJ2-1, with no clear D. Germline values: CDR1 SGHDN, CDR2 FVKESK. This CDR3 is 14 amino acids long. V was pared by 3 bases and J by 3 bases, with 9 bases between. The CDR3 DNA sequence: TGTGCCAGCAGCCAGCGGAGCCACTACAATGAGCAGTTCTTC. Encoded protein: CASSQRSHYNEQFF.

The chain uses TRBV19 and TRBJ1-2; D is uncertain. There are 14 residues in the CDR3. V lost 6 bases to trimming and J lost 0 bases, with 11 bases between them. Germline CDR1 is LNHDA and CDR2 is SQIVND (reference sequence). The CDR3 bases are TGTGCCAGTAGATCCGGGGTTTCTAACTATGGCTACACCTTC. The encoded protein is CASRSGVSNYGYTF.

This sequence joins TRBV2 and TRBJ2-4; 9 bases align to TRBD2. After removal of 8 bases from V and 9 bases from J, the junction contained 11 bases not matched to a gene. CDR3 length equals 14 residues. Germline-derived CDR1 and CDR2 are SNHLY and FYNNEI. The DNA for the CDR3 is TGTGCCAGCGGTCCCAGCGGGAGGTTTTCCATTCAGTACTTC. It translates to CASGPSGRFSIQYF.

This sequence joins TRBV5-6 and TRBJ2-7; 12 nucleotides agree with TRBD1. Per the germline V gene, CDR1 is SGHDT and CDR2 is YYEEEE. The junction had 4 bases not matched to a gene; V was cut back by 5 bases and J by 4 bases. This CDR3 spans 14 amino acids. CDR3 sequence reads: CASSRDRGLYEQYF. For the CDR3, the DNA is TGTGCCAGCAGTCGGGACAGGGGGCTGTACGAGCAGTACTTC.

There are a few counts of this clone. V is TRBV28 and J is TRBJ2-7; D is possibly TRBD2 (7 bases). CDR1 and CDR2 (germline): MDHEN, SYDVKM. The CDR3 has 14 amino acids. The V and J ends lost 7 bases and 2 bases respectively, with 15 bases between them. The CDR3 spells CASTPGGSTYEQYF. In DNA, the CDR3 is TGTGCCAGCACCCCGGGGGGCAGCACCTACGAGCAGTACTTC.

The chain employs TRBV28 and TRBJ2-7, with D unclear. V gave up 5 bases and J gave up 0 bases, with 8 bases separating them. The CDR3 spans 13 residues. In germline, CDR1 is MDHEN, CDR2 SYDVKM. The CDR3 protein is CASSIHSSYEQYF. The CDR3 bases are TGTGCCAGCAGTATTCATAGCTCCTACGAGCAGTACTTC.

The chain carries TRBV9 and TRBJ2-1; TRBD2 might be the D (6 bases). This CDR3 has 15 amino acids. Per the germline V gene, CDR1 is SGDLS and CDR2 is YYNGEE. Deletions cut 4 bases from V and 9 bases from J, with 20 bases between. The CDR3 bases are TGTGCCAGCAGCTTCCGGGGGAATCCAGAGGGTGAGCAGTTCTTC. It is translated as CASSFRGNPEGEQFF.

The chain recombines TRBV19 with TRBJ2-2; 8 bases agree with TRBD2. Germline CDR1 reads LNHDA; CDR2 reads SQIVND (reference sequence). This CDR3 spans 16 amino acids. V was pared by 5 bases and J by 6 bases, with 11 bases of the junction left unmatched. The CDR3 DNA reads as TGTGCCAGTAGTGACCCCGGGGCTAGCGGGCCCGGGGAGCTGTTTTTT. Protein product: CASSDPGASGPGELFF.

The J gene is TRBJ2-1, the V gene TRBV9; perhaps TRBD2 as D (6 bases). This CDR3 is 16 amino acids long. V lost 0 bases to trimming and J lost 6 bases, with 16 bases between them. Germline CDR1 is SGDLS and CDR2 is YYNGEE. The CDR3 DNA sequence: TGTGCCAGCAGCGTAGAGGGTTTGGGGGGTGCCAATGAGCAGTTCTTC. Its protein product is CASSVEGLGGANEQFF.

V is TRBV5-4 and J is TRBJ2-5; TRBD2 matches at 8 bases. From germline, CDR1 is SGHNT and CDR2 YYREEE (reference sequence). This CDR3 comprises 14 residues. V was pared by 4 bases and J by 5 bases, with 7 bases of the junction left unmatched. The CDR3 loop reads CASSEGTSGETQYF. In nucleotides, the CDR3 is TGTGCCAGCAGCGAAGGGACTAGTGGGGAGACCCAGTACTTC.

The CDR3 sequence: CASPGQGANEQFF. CDR3 DNA sequence: TGCGCCAGCCCGGGACAGGGGGCAAATGAGCAGTTCTTC. V gene TRBV5-1 combines with J gene TRBJ2-1; TRBD1 aligns across 12 bases. This CDR3 has 13 amino acids. Germline loops: CDR1 SGHRS, CDR2 YFSETQ. V lost 7 bases, J lost 7 bases, and 3 bases stayed unmatched.

The chain has TRBV5-4 and TRBJ1-2; a weak D match, TRBD1 (5 bases). V lost 2 bases to trimming and J lost 8 bases, with 19 bases between them. The CDR3 loop spans 15 amino acids. The V gene's germline CDR1 is SGHNT and CDR2 YYREEE (reference sequence). CDR3 region: CASSLVSIGTWGYTF. CDR3 nucleotides: TGTGCCAGCAGCTTAGTTTCGATAGGGACTTGGGGCTACACCTTC.

The chain is built from TRBV4-1 and TRBJ1-1, with no clear D. The CDR3 consists of 16 residues. Germline V gene data show CDR1 as MGHRA and CDR2 as YSYEKL. Between the trimmed V and J ends, which lost 3 bases and 0 bases, there was a span of 14 bases. CDR3 loop: CASSHDRGKMNTEAFF. In DNA form, the CDR3 reads TGCGCCAGCAGCCATGATAGAGGCAAAATGAACACTGAAGCTTTCTTT.

The genes are TRBV5-4 and TRBJ2-1; 7 bases map to TRBD2. From germline, CDR1 is SGHNT and CDR2 YYREEE (reference sequence). This CDR3 is 14 amino acids long. J was trimmed by 1 base and V by 7 bases; bases with no gene match: 5. CDR3 amino acids: CASHGEGSYNEQFF. The CDR3 DNA sequence: TGTGCCAGCCACGGGGAGGGGTCCTACAATGAGCAGTTCTTC.

This chain uses TRBV11-2 with TRBJ2-7; 8 bases map to TRBD2. V lost 5 bases, J lost 4 bases, and 4 bases stayed unmatched. This CDR3 has 13 amino acids. Germline CDR1 is SGHAT and CDR2 is FQNNGV. CDR3 sequence (DNA): TGTGCCAGCAGCCGGCGGGAGGTTTACGAGCAGTACTTC. It translates to CASSRREVYEQYF.

The V call is TRBV30, the J call TRBJ1-1, with a tentative D call TRBD1 (5 bases). This CDR3 region has 13 residues. Per the germline V gene, CDR1 is GTSNPN and CDR2 is SVGIG (reference sequence). V lost 5 bases and J lost 11, with 21 bases in between. The CDR3 reads CAWGSLAGLDAFF. The CDR3 DNA follows: TGTGCCTGGGGTAGTTTGGCAGGGCTTGACGCTTTCTTT.

The chain is built from TRBV18 and TRBJ2-1; 8 bases fit TRBD2. CDR3 length equals 16 residues. In germline, CDR1 is KGHSH, CDR2 LQKENI. V was pared by 4 bases and J by 7 bases, with 12 bases of the junction left unmatched. Written as DNA, the CDR3 is TGTGCCAGCTCACTCTGGACTAGCCCGGGGAAAAATGAGCAGTTCTTC. This encodes CASSLWTSPGKNEQFF.

The chain combines TRBV9 with TRBJ2-1; D gene unclear. Trimming stripped 7 bases from V and 0 bases from J, with 11 bases between. The CDR3 has 14 residues. CDR1 SGDLS and CDR2 YYNGEE come from the germline V gene. The CDR3, as DNA: TGTGCCAGCGGTGAGGTCAGCTCCTACAATGAGCAGTTCTTC. It yields the protein CASGEVSSYNEQFF.

The V gene is TRBV6-1, the J gene TRBJ2-7; tentative D call: TRBD1 (5 bases). In germline, CDR1 is MNHNS, CDR2 SASEGT. Trimming shortened V by 8 bases and J by 1 base, and 9 bases separated the two germline ends. The CDR3 contains 12 residues. The CDR3 sequence: CASRQYSYEQYF. CDR3 DNA: TGTGCCAGCCGACAGTATTCCTACGAGCAGTACTTC.

J is TRBJ2-7 and V is TRBV9, with 10 bases matching TRBD2. CDR1 and CDR2 (germline): SGDLS, YYNGEE. CDR3 length: 15 amino acids. The J segment lost 3 bases and the V segment lost 0 bases, leaving 3 bases of the junction unmatched. CDR3 nucleotide sequence: TGTGCCAGCAGCGTAGGTACTAGCGGGAACTACGAGCAGTACTTC. This encodes CASSVGTSGNYEQYF. The full variable domain, completed using reference TRBV9 and TRBJ2-7, is DSGVTQTPKHLITATGQRVTLRCSPRSGDLSVYWYQQSLDQGLQFLIQYYNGEERAKGNILERFSAQQFPDLHSELNLSSLELGDSALYFCASSVGTSGNYEQYFGPGTRLTVT.

This sequence joins TRBV10-1 and TRBJ2-3; 12 bases are shared with TRBD1. Germline CDR1 WNHNN, CDR2 SYGVQD (reference sequence). The CDR3 covers 15 residues. J gave up 4 bases and V 6 bases, and 5 bases lay outside the gene matches. CDR3 nucleotide sequence: TGCGCCAGCAGCCCGGGACAGGGGGCCGCAGATACGCAGTATTTT. Its translation: CASSPGQGAADTQYF.

The chain links TRBV5-4 to TRBJ2-5; no clear D. CDR1 SGHNT and CDR2 YYREEE come from the germline V gene (reference sequence). The CDR3 loop spans 15 amino acids. Trimming shortened V by 1 base and J by 5 bases, and 15 bases separated the two germline ends. The CDR3 is CASSLKLSGSETQYF. CDR3 sequence (DNA): TGTGCCAGCAGCTTGAAACTATCTGGATCGGAGACCCAGTACTTC.

V and J are TRBV19 and TRBJ2-7; TRBD1 matches 8 bases. CDR1 and CDR2 from the germline V gene are LNHDA and SQIVND (reference sequence). Trimming removed 4 bases from V and 2 bases from J; junction bases left unmatched: 7. This CDR3 contains 15 residues. This CDR3 is CASSKERTGTYEQYF. The CDR3 region has the DNA TGTGCCAGTAGTAAAGAGCGGACAGGGACCTACGAGCAGTACTTC.

This chain uses TRBV5-6 with TRBJ2-7; D is unresolved. The germline V and J ends were trimmed by 1 base and 3 bases, with 11 bases remaining between them. Germline CDR1 is SGHDT and CDR2 is YYEEEE. The CDR3 runs 14 residues. CDR3 DNA: TGTGCCAGCAGCTTGAAAGAGATCCTCTACGAGCAGTACTTC. Protein sequence: CASSLKEILYEQYF.